This note documents a single T cell receptor (beta chain) sequence. This record belongs to a study of blood T cell repertoires in COVID-19. Study background: PBMCs, B-cell-depleted T cells, or T cells provided the cDNA or gDNA that made up the material.

The CDR3 sequence is 16 residues long. V was pared by 0 bases and J by 4 bases, with 3 bases of the junction left unmatched. CDR1 and CDR2 from the germline V gene are MNHEY and SVGAGI. Original analysis: Amplifying reference gene primers gave estimates of nucleated cell counts. Some clones are missing from TCRdb's copy, which holds only in-frame ones; the method was immunoSEQ multiplex PCR. That table is the source of V, J and clone size, and D and trimming were worked out from the DNA. The sample lists around 300,000 clones; around four fifths were seen once. This receptor was identified in a woman aged 50 to 65 with active or convalescent COVID-19. The source material was peripheral blood. The chain couples TRBV6-5 to TRBJ2-1; 10 bases match TRBD2. CDR3 sequence reads: CASSYSRTSGYNEQFF. As DNA, the CDR3 is TGTGCCAGCAGTTACTCCCGGACTAGCGGTTACAATGAGCAGTTCTTC.